The TCR beta chain described here comes from a study of shared clonotypes between healthy human individuals. The overall study: Used for every donor were three CD4 naive, three CD4 memory, two CD8 naive and one CD8 memory plate.

The repertoire was sequenced with immunoSEQ multiplex PCR; TCRdb's copy has only in-frame clones and lacks some. Counted here are millions of clones, 95% occurring once; the ten biggest clones make up around 0.13%. Sequencing was done on a sample of naive CD4+ T cells sorted from blood. Stated subset: CD45RA+ positively selected. The receptor comes from a man aged 18 to 30 in good health.

CDR3 region: CASSLGAGEAFF. CDR3 coding DNA: TGCGCCAGCAGCTTGGGGGCAGGTGAAGCTTTCTTT. This chain joins TRBV5-1 and TRBJ1-1; D not resolved. The CDR3 contains 12 residues. V lost 0 bases and J 7 bases, leaving 7 bases between the germline ends. CDR1 and CDR2 from the germline V gene are SGHRS and YFSETQ. Variable domain in full (rest from reference TRBV5-1 and TRBJ1-1): KAGVTQTPRYLIKTRGQQVTLSCSPISGHRSVSWYQQTPGQGLQFLFEYFSETQRNKGNFPGRFSGRQFSNSRSEMNVSTLELGDSALYLCASSLGAGEAFFGQGTRLTVV.